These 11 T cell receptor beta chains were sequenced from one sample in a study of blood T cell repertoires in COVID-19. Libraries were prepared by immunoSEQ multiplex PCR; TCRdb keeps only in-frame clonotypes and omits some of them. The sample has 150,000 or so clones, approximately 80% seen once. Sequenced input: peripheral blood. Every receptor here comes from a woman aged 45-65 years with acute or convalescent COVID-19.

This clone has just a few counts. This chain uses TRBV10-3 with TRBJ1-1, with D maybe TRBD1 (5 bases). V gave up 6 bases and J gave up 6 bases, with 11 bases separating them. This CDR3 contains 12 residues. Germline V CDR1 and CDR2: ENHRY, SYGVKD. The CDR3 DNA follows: TGTGCCATCAGCGCGCAGGGCTCTGAAGCTTTCTTT. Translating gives CAISAQGSEAFF.

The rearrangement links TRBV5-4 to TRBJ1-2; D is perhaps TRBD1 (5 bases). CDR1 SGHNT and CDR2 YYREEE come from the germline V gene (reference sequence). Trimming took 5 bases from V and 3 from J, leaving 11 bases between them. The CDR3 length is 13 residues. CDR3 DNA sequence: TGTGCCAGCAGGAACCCAGGGTACTATGGCTACACCTTC. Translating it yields CASRNPGYYGYTF.

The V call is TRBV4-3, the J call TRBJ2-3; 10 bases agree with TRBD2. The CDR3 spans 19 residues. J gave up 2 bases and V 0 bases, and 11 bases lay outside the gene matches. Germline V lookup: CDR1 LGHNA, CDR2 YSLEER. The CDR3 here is CASSQESLERGGDTDTQYF. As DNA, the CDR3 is TGCGCCAGCAGCCAAGAAAGTTTGGAGCGGGGGGGCGACACAGATACGCAGTATTTT.

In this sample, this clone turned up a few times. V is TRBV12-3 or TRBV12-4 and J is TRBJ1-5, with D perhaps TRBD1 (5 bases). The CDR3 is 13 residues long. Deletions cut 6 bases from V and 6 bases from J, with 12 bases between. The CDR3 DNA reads TGTGCCAGCAGCCCAGGGTTCAGTCAGCCCCAGCATTTT. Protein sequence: CASSPGFSQPQHF.

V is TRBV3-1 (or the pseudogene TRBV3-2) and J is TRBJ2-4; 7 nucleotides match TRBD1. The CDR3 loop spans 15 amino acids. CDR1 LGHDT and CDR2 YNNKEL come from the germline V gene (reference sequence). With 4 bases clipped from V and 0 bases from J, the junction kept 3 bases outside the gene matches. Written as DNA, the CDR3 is TGTGCCAGCAGCCTGGGGACAGTAGCCAAAAACATTCAGTACTTC. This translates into CASSLGTVAKNIQYF.

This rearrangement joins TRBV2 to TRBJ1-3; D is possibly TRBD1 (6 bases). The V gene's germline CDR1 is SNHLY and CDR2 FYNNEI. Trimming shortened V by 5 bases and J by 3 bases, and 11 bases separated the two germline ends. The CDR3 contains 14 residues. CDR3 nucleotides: TGTGCCAGCAGTTTCGGACAGAGTGGAAACACCATATATTTT. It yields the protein CASSFGQSGNTIYF.

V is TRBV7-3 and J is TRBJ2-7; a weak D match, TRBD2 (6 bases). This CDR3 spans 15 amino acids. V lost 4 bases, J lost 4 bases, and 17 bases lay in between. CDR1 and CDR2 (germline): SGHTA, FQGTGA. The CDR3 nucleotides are TGTGCCAGCAGCTCCGGGAGCGGCGGGTGGTACGAGCAGTACTTC. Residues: CASSSGSGGWYEQYF.

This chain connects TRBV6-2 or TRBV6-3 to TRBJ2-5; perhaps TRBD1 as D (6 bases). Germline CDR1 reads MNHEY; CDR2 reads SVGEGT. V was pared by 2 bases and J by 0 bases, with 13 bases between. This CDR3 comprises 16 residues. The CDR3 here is CASSYPQGTHQETQYF. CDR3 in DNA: TGTGCCAGCAGTTACCCGCAAGGGACACACCAAGAGACCCAGTACTTC.

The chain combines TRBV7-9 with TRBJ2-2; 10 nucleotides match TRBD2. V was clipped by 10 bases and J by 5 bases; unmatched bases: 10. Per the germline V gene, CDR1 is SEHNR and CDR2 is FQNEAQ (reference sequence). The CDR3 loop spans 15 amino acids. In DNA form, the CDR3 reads TGTGCCACCATGCTCACAGCGGGAGGGACCGGGGAGCTGTTTTTT. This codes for CATMLTAGGTGELFF.

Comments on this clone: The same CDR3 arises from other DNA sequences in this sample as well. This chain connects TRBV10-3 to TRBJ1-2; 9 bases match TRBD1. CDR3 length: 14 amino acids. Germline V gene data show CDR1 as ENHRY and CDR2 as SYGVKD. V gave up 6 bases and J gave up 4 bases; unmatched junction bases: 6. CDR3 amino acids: CAIRGTGSSYGYTF. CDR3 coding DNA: TGTGCCATCAGAGGGACAGGGAGCAGCTATGGCTACACCTTC.

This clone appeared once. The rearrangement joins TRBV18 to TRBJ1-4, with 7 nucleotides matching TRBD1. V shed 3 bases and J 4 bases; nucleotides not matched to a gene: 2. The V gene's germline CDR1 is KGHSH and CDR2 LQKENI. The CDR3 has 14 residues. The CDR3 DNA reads TGTGCCAGCTCACCCGACAGGGATAATGAAAAACTGTTTTTT. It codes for CASSPDRDNEKLFF.